These 21 T cell receptor beta chains were sequenced from one sample in a study of OX40 agonist ivuxolimab in advanced cancers. Clones were sequenced by immunoSEQ multiplex PCR, and TCRdb holds only the in-frame ones, with some missing. The table includes over 150,000 clones, around 94% detected once. Sequencing used CD4+ or CD8+ T cells sorted from blood, obtained in a trial of the OX40 agonist ivuxolimab. The source is an adult with an advanced solid tumor such as melanoma, head and neck, liver or kidney cancer.

The genes are TRBV7-3 and TRBJ2-3; possible D gene TRBD2, 5 bases. V shed 0 bases and J shed 6 bases, with 7 bases lying between them. The CDR3 runs to 13 residues. Germline values: CDR1 SGHTA, CDR2 FQGTGA. Written as DNA, the CDR3 is TGTGCCAGCAGCTTAACGAGAGGGGATACGCAGTATTTT. It is translated as CASSLTRGDTQYF.

The chain recombines TRBV10-1 with TRBJ2-3; D ambiguous. Trimming stripped 0 bases from V and 4 bases from J, with 14 bases between. Germline V CDR1 and CDR2: WNHNN, SYGVQD (reference sequence). This CDR3 comprises 16 residues. This chain's CDR3 is CASSESKTLPPDTQYF. In DNA, the CDR3 is TGCGCCAGCAGTGAGTCTAAGACCCTTCCCCCAGATACGCAGTATTTT.

V and J are TRBV12-5 and TRBJ2-7, with a possible D match to TRBD1 (6 bases). This CDR3 has 17 amino acids. The V end lost 2 bases, the J end lost 4 bases, and 21 bases lay between the germline ends. Germline CDR1 reads LGHNT; CDR2 reads FRNRAP. The CDR3 spells CASGLLPGTGIKYEQYF. CDR3 nucleotides: TGTGCTAGTGGTTTGCTACCCGGAACAGGGATTAAGTACGAGCAGTACTTC. Supplemented by reference TRBV12-5 and TRBJ2-7, the full variable domain reads DARVTQTPRHKVTEMGQEVTMRCQPILGHNTVFWYRQTMMQGLELLAYFRNRAPLDDSGMPKDRFSAEMPDATLATLKIQPSEPRDSAVYFCASGLLPGTGIKYEQYFGPGTRLTVT.

The rearrangement links TRBV18 to TRBJ2-6; D is uncertain. Between the trimmed V and J ends, which lost 2 bases and 2 bases, there was a span of 7 bases. This CDR3 comprises 15 residues. CDR1 is KGHSH and CDR2 is LQKENI in the germline V gene. The CDR3 coding sequence is TGTGCCAGCTCACCATTGGAGACTGGGGCCAACGTCCTGACTTTC. Protein product: CASSPLETGANVLTF. The full variable domain, completed using reference TRBV18 and TRBJ2-6, is NAGVMQNPRHLVRRRGQEARLRCSPMKGHSHVYWYRQLPEEGLKFMVYLQKENIIDESGMPKERFSAEFPKEGPSILRIQQVVRGDSAAYFCASSPLETGANVLTFGAGSRLTVL.

The chain couples TRBV25-1 to TRBJ2-5; 7 bases match TRBD2. CDR1 and CDR2 (germline): MGHDK, SYGVNS. With V trimmed by 2 bases and J by 9 bases, 9 bases remained unmatched. The CDR3 length is 14 residues. The CDR3 DNA follows: TGTGCCAGCAGTGAAGCGGGAGTGTTGGGGGCCCAGTACTTC. This encodes CASSEAGVLGAQYF.

The DNA of the CDR3 is TGTGCCAGCTCACCGACTGGGAATACCGCTGGGGCCAACGTCCTGACTTTC. This sequence encodes CASSPTGNTAGANVLTF. V is TRBV18 and J is TRBJ2-6; no firm D call. Germline V lookup: CDR1 KGHSH, CDR2 LQKENI. The length of the CDR3 is 17 residues. The V and J ends lost 3 bases and 2 bases respectively, with 14 bases between them.

V is TRBV7-2 and J is TRBJ2-1; D might be TRBD1 or TRBD2, each matching 5 bases. Germline V gene sequence: CDR1 SGHTA, CDR2 FQGNSA. V lost 2 bases and J lost 6, with 11 bases in between. This CDR3 has 14 amino acids. The CDR3 nucleotides are TGTGCCAGCAGCTTATGGGGGAGTGGCAATGAGCAGTTCTTC. This gives the protein CASSLWGSGNEQFF.

The chain recombines TRBV7-2 with TRBJ1-2; possibly TRBD1 for D (6 bases). Between the trimmed V and J ends, which lost 0 bases and 7 bases, there was a span of 15 bases. Germline V gene sequence: CDR1 SGHTA, CDR2 FQGNSA. The CDR3 covers 15 residues. The CDR3 protein is CASSLAIWGAGGYTF. CDR3 nucleotides: TGTGCCAGCAGCTTAGCCATATGGGGGGCCGGTGGCTACACCTTC. The full variable domain, in which reference TRBV7-2 and TRBJ1-2 provide the parts outside the CDR3, is GAGVSQSPSNKVTEKGKDVELRCDPISGHTALYWYRQSLGQGLEFLIYFQGNSAPDKSGLPSDRFSAERTGGSVSTLTIQRTQQEDSAVYLCASSLAIWGAGGYTFGSGTRLTVV.

V gene TRBV4-3 combines with J gene TRBJ1-1, with TRBD1 matching 9 bases. The trim removed 3 bases at V and 9 bases at J, leaving 11 bases unmatched. The CDR3 runs to 15 residues. The germline CDR1 and CDR2 sequences are LGHNA and YSLEER. Written as DNA, the CDR3 is TGCGCCAGCAGCCAGGGGAAACCGGGACAGGGAAAAGCTTTCTTT. Its translation is CASSQGKPGQGKAFF.

J is TRBJ1-2 and V is TRBV19; perhaps TRBD1 as D (5 bases). The CDR3 loop spans 15 amino acids. CDR1 LNHDA and CDR2 SQIVND come from the germline V gene (reference sequence). Trimming removed 2 bases at V and 4 bases at J, with 14 bases between. For the CDR3, the DNA is TGTGCCAGTAGTATATCCAGGGAGTCAAGCTATGGCTACACCTTC. Protein product: CASSISRESSYGYTF.

This clone appeared a single time. Germline and junction disagree at one end, which may indicate a read error. The chain combines TRBV9 with TRBJ2-5; perhaps TRBD2 as D (5 bases). This CDR3 is 15 amino acids long. Germline values: CDR1 SGDLS, CDR2 YYNGEE. CDR3 nucleotide sequence: TGTGCCAGCAGCGTAGATATCGGGGTCCAAGAGGCCCAGTACTTC. Translated, it gives CASSVDIGVQEAQYF. The full variable domain, rest sourced from reference TRBV9 and TRBJ2-5, is DSGVTQTPKHLITATGQRVTLRCSPRSGDLSVYWYQQSLDQGLQFLIQYYNGEERAKGNILERFSAQQFPDLHSELNLSSLELGDSALYFCASSVDIGVQEAQYFGPGTRLLVL.

V usage is TRBV11-2 and J usage is TRBJ2-5; D remains ambiguous. Trimming pared 7 bases from V and 2 bases from J, leaving 8 bases between. The CDR3 extends over 12 amino acids. Per germline, CDR1 SGHAT and CDR2 FQNNGV. CDR3 sequence: CASTVGQETQYF. The CDR3 DNA reads as TGTGCCAGCACAGTGGGTCAAGAGACCCAGTACTTC.

The J gene is TRBJ1-1, the V gene TRBV11-2; the D gene is possibly TRBD1 (6 bases). CDR3 length: 14 amino acids. Germline V CDR1 and CDR2: SGHAT, FQNNGV. The V gene lost 0 bases and the J gene lost 5 bases, with 10 bases spanning the gap. As DNA, the CDR3 is TGTGCCAGCAGCTTAGAGGGGGCGAGGACTGAAGCTTTCTTT. Residues: CASSLEGARTEAFF.

The chain joins TRBV7-9 to TRBJ1-2; D is possibly TRBD1 (6 bases). CDR3 length equals 15 residues. The germline V gene encodes CDR1 SEHNR and CDR2 FQNEAQ (reference sequence). Trimming pared 5 bases from V and 4 bases from J, leaving 17 bases between. CDR3: CASSIRAGVIYGYTF. The CDR3 DNA reads TGTGCCAGCAGCATCAGGGCAGGGGTTATCTATGGCTACACCTTC. Full variable domain (outside the CDR3, taken from reference TRBV7-9 and TRBJ1-2): DTGVSQNPRHKITKRGQNVTFRCDPISEHNRLYWYRQTLGQGPEFLTYFQNEAQLEKSRLLSDRFSAERPKGSFSTLEIQRTEQGDSAMYLCASSIRAGVIYGYTFGSGTRLTVV.

The gene calls are TRBV9 and TRBJ1-1; TRBD1 is a possible D gene (5 bases). The CDR3 is 16 residues long. The germline gives CDR1 SGDLS, CDR2 YYNGEE. V was trimmed by 2 bases and J by 4 bases, leaving 18 bases between them. As DNA, the CDR3 is TGTGCCAGCAGCGTTCTTTCACAGGCAGGAGCCACTGAAGCTTTCTTT. It is translated as CASSVLSQAGATEAFF.

This clone was seen a single time. This chain uses TRBV4-1 with TRBJ2-5; D may match TRBD1 or TRBD2 (5 bases each). Trimming shortened V by 4 bases and J by 9 bases, and 18 bases separated the two germline ends. The CDR3 totals 14 residues. Germline V lookup: CDR1 MGHRA, CDR2 YSYEKL. CDR3 DNA: TGCGCCAGCAGCCGGGACGGCCAGGGTTGGTCCCAGTACTTC. Residues: CASSRDGQGWSQYF.

The chain uses TRBV5-6 and TRBJ2-7; the D gene could be TRBD1 or TRBD2 (5 bases each). This CDR3 is built from 14 residues. Trimming shortened V by 2 bases and J by 3 bases, and 12 bases separated the two germline ends. Germline V CDR1 and CDR2: SGHDT, YYEEEE. The CDR3 DNA is TGTGCCAGCAGCTTACGGGACGGCAGCTACGAGCAGTACTTC. It codes for CASSLRDGSYEQYF.

This clone was picked up a small number of times. The chain is built from TRBV9 and TRBJ1-2; D not resolved. This CDR3 contains 13 residues. Trimming took 0 bases from V and 13 from J, leaving 16 bases between them. Germline CDR1 is SGDLS and CDR2 is YYNGEE. CDR3 loop: CASSVGLSGEATF. In nucleotides, the CDR3 is TGTGCCAGCAGCGTAGGTTTGAGTGGGGAGGCCACCTTC. Filled out from reference TRBV9 and TRBJ1-2, the complete variable domain reads DSGVTQTPKHLITATGQRVTLRCSPRSGDLSVYWYQQSLDQGLQFLIQYYNGEERAKGNILERFSAQQFPDLHSELNLSSLELGDSALYFCASSVGLSGEATFGSGTRLTVV.

The chain links TRBV6-6 to TRBJ1-2; 9 nucleotides align to TRBD1. The CDR3 spans 16 residues. Germline lookup yields CDR1 MNHNY and CDR2 SVGAGI (reference sequence). Trimming removed 6 bases from V and 7 bases from J; junction bases left unmatched: 15. The CDR3 sequence is CASSPLAGQGSSGYTF. The CDR3, as DNA: TGTGCCAGCAGCCCCCTCGCCGGACAGGGGTCGAGTGGCTACACCTTC.

The gene calls are TRBV4-3 and TRBJ2-3, with no clear D. Trimming took 3 bases from V and 6 from J, leaving 16 bases between them. In germline, CDR1 is LGHNA, CDR2 YSLEER. The CDR3 is 15 amino acids. The CDR3 sequence: CASSHAAERFDTQYF. The CDR3 DNA reads as TGCGCCAGCAGCCACGCGGCCGAGAGATTCGATACGCAGTATTTT.

The CDR3 loop reads CSVRDTTYEQYF. The CDR3 DNA sequence: TGCAGCGTCCGGGACACCACCTACGAGCAGTACTTC. The V gene is TRBV29-1, the J gene TRBJ2-7; D perhaps matches TRBD1 (6 bases). With 6 bases removed from V and 2 bases from J, the gap between germline ends came to 11 bases. The CDR3 has 12 residues. CDR1 and CDR2 from the germline V gene are SQVTM and ANQGSEA.